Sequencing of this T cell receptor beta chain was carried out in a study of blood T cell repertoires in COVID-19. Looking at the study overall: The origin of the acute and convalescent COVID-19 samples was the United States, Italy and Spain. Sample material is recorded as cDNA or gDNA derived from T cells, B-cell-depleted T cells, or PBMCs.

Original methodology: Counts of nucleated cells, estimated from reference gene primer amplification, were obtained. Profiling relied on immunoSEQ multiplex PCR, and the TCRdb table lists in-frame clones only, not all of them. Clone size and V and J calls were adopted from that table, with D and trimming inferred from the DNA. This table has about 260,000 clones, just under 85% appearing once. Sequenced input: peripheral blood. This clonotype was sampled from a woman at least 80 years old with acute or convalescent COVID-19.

CDR3 DNA: TGTGCCAGCAGCAAAGGACTAGCGGGAGCTGGCTCTAACGAGCAGTACTTC. Translation: CASSKGLAGAGSNEQYF. The rearrangement joins TRBV5-4 to TRBJ2-7, with 13 bases lining up with TRBD2. From germline, CDR1 is SGHNT and CDR2 YYREEE (reference sequence). V gave up 4 bases and J gave up 5 bases; unmatched junction bases: 12. CDR3 length equals 17 residues.